Listed below are T cell receptor beta chains from one sample, sequenced in a study of early T cells in non-severe SARS-CoV-2 infection. MiXCR, applied by TCRdb to the 5' RACE reads, yields one record per CDR3 protein. The table lists 65,000 to 95,000 distinct CDR3 sequences, over 9% of them singletons, with approximately 5% in the top ten. The source material was whole blood. Receptor source: an adult who was a healthcare worker with PCR-confirmed SARS-CoV-2 infection or an uninfected control (not recorded which). Both conserved end residues are part of each CDR3. The D gene is left open where the match is weak. Not all rows give a size; the values are once, few, many and, for expanded clones, a class.

J,V,D,size,DNA,CDR3
TRBJ2-7,TRBV20-1,TRBD1,many,TGCAGTGCTATTTTATTACCGGGACAGGGAGCGTACGAGCAGTACTTC,CSAILLPGQGAYEQYF
TRBJ1-2,TRBV28,.,.,TGTGCCAGCAGTTTAACGGATGGGTTAAGCTACACCTTC,CASSLTDGLSYTF
TRBJ2-1,TRBV24-1,TRBD2,many,TGTGCCACCAGTGATTTGCGTGGCACTAGCGGGAGGAACAATGAGCAGTTCTTC,CATSDLRGTSGRNNEQFF
TRBJ2-5,TRBV2,.,.,TGTGCCAGCAGGGAATACGGGGAAACAGAGACCCAGTACTTC,CASREYGETETQYF
TRBJ2-5,TRBV20-1,TRBD2,.,TGCAGTGCTCCGAGGAGTGGGCTAGCGGGAGGGCCTCTAGAGACCCAGTACTTC,CSAPRSGLAGGPLETQYF
TRBJ2-7,TRBV27,TRBD2,many,TGTGCCAGCAGTCCAGGTAGCGGGAGGGGGTACGAGCAGTACTTC,CASSPGSGRGYEQYF
TRBJ1-5,TRBV6-2/TRBV6-3,TRBD1,many,TGTGCCAGCAGTTACGGCGCAGGGGGCGCCCAACATAGCAATCAGCCCCAGCATTTT,CASSYGAGGAQHSNQPQHF
TRBJ2-7,TRBV12-3/TRBV12-4,.,.,TGTGCCAGCAGTTTAGTAGCGCCCTTGGGCGAGCAGTACTTC,CASSLVAPLGEQYF
TRBJ1-1,TRBV5-1,.,.,TGCGCCAGCAGCGCGATTCGGAACACTGAAGCTTTCTTT,CASSAIRNTEAFF
TRBJ1-2,TRBV9,.,many,TGTGCCAGCAGCTTGGACAGCGCAGCAGGCTACACCTTC,CASSLDSAAGYTF
TRBJ1-6,TRBV2,TRBD1,.,TGTGCCAGCAGCGAAGCGGGACAGTTTCTAAATTCACACCTCCACTTT,CASSEAGQFLNSHLHF
TRBJ2-2,TRBV7-9,TRBD1,.,TGTGCCAGCAGTGCCGACAGGGGGTTCACCGGGGAGCTGTTTTTT,CASSADRGFTGELFF
TRBJ2-7,TRBV20-1,TRBD2,few,TGCAGCCCTAGCGGTTACGAGCAGTACTTC,CSPSGYEQYF
TRBJ1-6,TRBV28,.,few,TGTGCCAGCAGTTTCTCAGGGGTGGGAGACGTCCTCCTCCACTTT,CASSFSGVGDVLLHF
TRBJ2-6,TRBV28,.,.,TGTGCCAGCAGCCAAGCGGGCCAACTCTCTGGGGCCAACGTCCTGACTTTC,CASSQAGQLSGANVLTF
TRBJ2-6,TRBV12-3/TRBV12-4,.,.,TGTGCCGGGCTCACGTTCTCGCCGTCTGGGGCCAACGTCCTGACTTTC,CAGLTFSPSGANVLTF
TRBJ2-3,TRBV7-2,TRBD2,many,TGTGCCAGCAGCTTGGGACTAGCGGGAGAAGGAGATACGCAGTATTTT,CASSLGLAGEGDTQYF
TRBJ2-3,TRBV11-2,.,.,TGTGCCAGCAGCGAGCTGGTCAGCACAGATACGCAGTATTTT,CASSELVSTDTQYF
TRBJ2-3,TRBV20-1,.,many,TGCAGTGCTAGCATCTTCGGCTTGGTAGATACGCAGTATTTT,CSASIFGLVDTQYF
TRBJ2-1,TRBV12-3/TRBV12-4,TRBD1,few,TGTGCCAGCAGTCCGGGACAGAGCTCCTACAATGAGCAGTTCTTC,CASSPGQSSYNEQFF
TRBJ2-1,TRBV20-1,.,few,TGCAGTGCTAGAGCTTCCAGGGCCCTCACCTACAATGAGCAGTTCTTC,CSARASRALTYNEQFF
TRBJ2-7,TRBV6-2/TRBV6-3,.,few,TGTGCCAGCAGTCACCCGACGGCGGGGGCCCCCTACGAGCAGTACTTC,CASSHPTAGAPYEQYF
TRBJ2-4,TRBV20-1,.,many,TGCAGCCCCTCATTGGCCCGAGCCAAAAACATTCAGTACTTC,CSPSLARAKNIQYF
TRBJ2-3,TRBV10-3,.,many,TGTGCCATCAGCCCCGGGGAGGATACGCAGTATTTT,CAISPGEDTQYF
TRBJ2-7,TRBV5-1,.,many,TGCGCCAGCAGCTTGGCAGGGACCTACGAGCAGTACTTC,CASSLAGTYEQYF
TRBJ2-5,TRBV7-8,.,many,TGTGCCAGCAGCTTAAAGTTGAGTAACAGCCGGACCCAGTACTTC,CASSLKLSNSRTQYF
TRBJ2-1,TRBV28,TRBD2,many,TGTGCCAGCAGTTTGCCCGGGACTAGCGGGAGTGAGCAGTTCTTC,CASSLPGTSGSEQFF
TRBJ2-2,TRBV3-1,TRBD2,many,TGTGCCAGCAGGGGACTAGCGGGACAATCGAACACCGGGGAGCTGTTTTTT,CASRGLAGQSNTGELFF
TRBJ1-6,TRBV7-2,.,.,TGTGCCAGCAGCTTAGCTCAAAGGGGAAACAACCCACCCCTCCACTTT,CASSLAQRGNNPPLHF
TRBJ1-1,TRBV4-2,TRBD1,many,TGTGCCAGCAGCCAAGATGTCGGACAGGTGAACACTGAAGCTTTCTTT,CASSQDVGQVNTEAFF
TRBJ2-5,TRBV7-2,TRBD1,.,TGTGCCAGCAGCTCCGTCGAGGGACAGGGGATGCAGACCCAGTACTTC,CASSSVEGQGMQTQYF
TRBJ2-7,TRBV3-1,TRBD2,few,TGTGCCAGCAGTCCTAGCGGGAGGACCCACGGTGAGCAGTACTTC,CASSPSGRTHGEQYF
TRBJ1-5,TRBV2,.,few,TGTGCCAGCAGCTACTCAGGGAAGGGCAATCAGCCCCAGCATTTT,CASSYSGKGNQPQHF
TRBJ2-7,TRBV20-1,TRBD1,few,TGCAGTGGCGGACAGGGGAGCTCCTACGAGCAGTACTTC,CSGGQGSSYEQYF
TRBJ2-1,TRBV19,.,.,TGTGCCAGTAGTGGAGGGCCTGGGCGCTACAATGAGCAGTTCTTC,CASSGGPGRYNEQFF
TRBJ1-1,TRBV10-3,TRBD1,many,TGTGCCACCCGGACAGGAAGGGACACTGAAGCTTTCTTT,CATRTGRDTEAFF
TRBJ2-7,TRBV28,TRBD2,few,TGTGCCAGCAGTTTGCTAGCGGGAGCAAACGAGCAGTACTTC,CASSLLAGANEQYF
TRBJ2-5,TRBV18,TRBD2,few,TGTGCCAGCTCTGACCAGATAGCGGGAGGAGAGACCCAGTACTTC,CASSDQIAGGETQYF
TRBJ2-5,TRBV7-8,.,many,TGTGCCAGCAGCTTAGGGGTGGAGACCCAGTACTTC,CASSLGVETQYF
TRBJ1-4,TRBV30,.,many,TGTGCTTCAGCCCAACTAGGACAGCCCGAAAAACTGTTTTTT,CASAQLGQPEKLFF
TRBJ1-1,TRBV18,.,many,TGTGCCAGCTCTCCCGGCGCAGGGTGGAACACTGAAGCTTTCTTT,CASSPGAGWNTEAFF
TRBJ2-7,TRBV6-6,.,many,TGTGCCAGTACAACCGGGGGTTCCTACGAGCAGTACTTC,CASTTGGSYEQYF
TRBJ1-2,TRBV20-1,.,.,TGCAGTGCCGGGTTGGGAGGCGGCTACACCTTC,CSAGLGGGYTF